Each of the 6 T cell receptor beta chains below was sequenced from the same sample in a study of identical twins' blood T cells. TCRdb ran MiXCR on the 5' RACE reads and lists one entry per CDR3 protein. The sample shows 300,000 to 400,000 distinct CDR3 sequences, about 28% of them seen only once. Sequences were obtained from PBMCs. Receptor source: a woman between 18 and 49 years old in good health.

This clonotype has more than one count but fewer than ten. The V and J genes are TRBV7-9 and TRBJ2-1, with no clear D. This CDR3 is built from 17 residues. Trimming removed 1 base from V and 0 bases from J, with 13 bases in between. Germline values: CDR1 SEHNR, CDR2 FQNEAQ (reference sequence). For the CDR3, the DNA is TGTGCCAGCAGCTTAGACGGCAGGCTGAGCTCCTACAATGAGCAGTTCTTC. It codes for CASSLDGRLSSYNEQFF.

Comments on this clonotype: This could be a read error, since a much larger clone is one nucleotide away. This chain joins TRBV29-1 and TRBJ1-1, with D uncertain. The CDR3 covers 12 residues. Per germline, CDR1 SQVTM and CDR2 ANQGSEA. The CDR3 reads CSCLQQSTEAFF. The CDR3 DNA follows: TGCAGTTGCCTCCAACAGAGCACTGAAGCTTTCTTT.

Comments on this clonotype: A much larger clone differs from this one at a single base, so this may be a read error. V gene TRBV3-1 combines with J gene TRBJ1-1; unclear D gene. The germline gives CDR1 LGHDT, CDR2 YNNKEL (reference sequence). The CDR3 is made up of 13 amino acids. The CDR3 here is CAISSAMNTEAFF. The CDR3 nucleotides read TGTGCCATCAGCAGCGCGATGAACACTGAAGCTTTCTTT.

The DNA of the CDR3 is TGTGCCAGCAGTAACCGACGGGGTTACTATGGCTACACCTTC. Translation gives CASSNRRGYYGYTF. The J gene is TRBJ1-2, the V gene TRBV12-3 or TRBV12-4; D is unresolved. The CDR3 covers 14 residues. V was trimmed by 5 bases and J by 3 bases, leaving 13 bases between them.

Remarks on this clonotype: A read error may explain this, as a much larger clone is one base away. This chain uses TRBV5-1 with TRBJ2-1, with D perhaps matching TRBD2 (5 bases). This CDR3 spans 16 amino acids. Germline CDR1 SGHRS, CDR2 YFSETQ. CDR3 bases: TGCGCCATCAGCTTGGGGTCTAGCAGTACATACAATGAGCAGTTCTTC. Amino acid sequence: CAISLGSSSTYNEQFF.

This clonotype has just a few counts. This rearrangement joins TRBV6-5 to TRBJ1-1, with D uncertain. The CDR3 consists of 14 residues. Trimming cost V 6 bases and J 3 bases, with 14 bases left between them. CDR1 MNHEY and CDR2 SVGAGI come from the germline V gene. CDR3 sequence reads: CASSTREVDTEAFF. The CDR3 region has the DNA TGTGCCAGCAGCACGCGGGAAGTCGACACTGAAGCTTTCTTT.